These 23 T cell receptor beta chains share one sample of origin, sequenced in a study of early T cells in non-severe SARS-CoV-2 infection. Each CDR3 protein is one row after TCRdb ran MiXCR on the 5' RACE reads. Of about 45,000 distinct CDR3 sequences listed, more than 10% were seen once; the top ten hold about a sixth. The sequencing sample was made of whole blood. The source of these receptors is an adult who was a healthcare worker with PCR-confirmed SARS-CoV-2 infection or an uninfected control (not recorded which).

The sample holds a few counts of this clonotype. The V and J genes are TRBV2 and TRBJ2-1; no clear D gene. Trimming took off 9 bases at V and 14 bases at J, with 17 bases between the two ends. CDR3 length: 11 residues. Germline lookup yields CDR1 SNHLY and CDR2 FYNNEI. CDR3: CASQRVEREFF. The DNA of the CDR3 is TGTGCCAGTCAGCGAGTCGAGCGAGAGTTCTTC.

In this sample, this clonotype turned up many times. The J gene is TRBJ2-5, the V gene TRBV6-5; D not certain. Germline values: CDR1 MNHEY, CDR2 SVGAGI. Trimming shortened V by 7 bases and J by 0 bases, and 9 bases separated the two germline ends. The CDR3 is made up of 13 amino acids. Here the CDR3 DNA reads TGTGCCAGCACAGGCGGATACCAAGAGACCCAGTACTTC. Translated, it gives CASTGGYQETQYF.

At least ten counts were recorded for this clonotype. V gene TRBV20-1 combines with J gene TRBJ2-2; D unclear. The ends were cut back, 0 bases at V and 3 bases at J, with 11 bases in the middle. Germline V gene lookup returns CDR1 DFQATT and CDR2 SNEGSKA (reference sequence). CDR3 length equals 15 residues. CDR3 amino acids: CSAREMVGDTGELFF. The CDR3 DNA follows: TGCAGTGCTAGAGAAATGGTTGGGGACACCGGGGAGCTGTTTTTT.

There are many counts of this clonotype. This sequence joins TRBV3-1 and TRBJ2-7; D may be TRBD1 (6 bases). Germline CDR1 and CDR2: LGHDT and YNNKEL (reference sequence). Trimming cost V 5 bases and J 7 bases, with 21 bases left between them. There are 15 residues in the CDR3. For the CDR3, the DNA is TGTGCCAGCAGCTCCCGCCGGGACAAGTCTGGAGAGCAGTACTTC. Its translation is CASSSRRDKSGEQYF.

This clonotype was seen at least ten times. One end of the junction fails to match germline, which may point to a read error. The J gene is TRBJ2-3, the V gene TRBV4-1; D possibly corresponds to TRBD2 (5 bases). The CDR3 sequence is 14 residues long. Per germline, CDR1 MGHRA and CDR2 YSYEKL. The chain's CDR3 is CASRQAASTDTQYF. Here the CDR3 DNA reads TGCGCCAGCAGACAAGCGGCTAGCACAGATACGCAGTATTTT.

This clonotype was recorded at least ten times. The V call is TRBV7-6, the J call TRBJ1-3; 8 bases are a match to TRBD1. The germline CDR1 and CDR2 sequences are SGHVS and FNYEAQ. V shed 5 bases and J 0 bases; nucleotides not matched to a gene: 6. This CDR3 contains 16 residues. For the CDR3, the DNA is TGTGCCAGCAGCACCCGACAGGGGCCCTCTGGAAACACCATATATTTT. Translation: CASSTRQGPSGNTIYF.

In this sample, this clonotype turned up many times. This rearrangement joins TRBV7-9 to TRBJ2-3; D not resolved. The V end lost 3 bases, the J end lost 5 bases, and 12 bases lay between the germline ends. Germline CDR1 and CDR2: SEHNR and FQNEAQ (reference sequence). The CDR3 extends over 14 amino acids. CDR3 DNA sequence: TGTGCCAGCAGCTTTAGGGTTGGAAGAGATACGCAGTATTTT. This codes for CASSFRVGRDTQYF.

In its sample, this clonotype was seen a few times. This chain joins TRBV19 and TRBJ2-1; D may match TRBD1 or TRBD2 (6 bases each). Germline assignment: CDR1 LNHDA and CDR2 SQIVND (reference sequence). This CDR3 has 16 residues. Trimming cost V 8 bases and J 0 bases, with 17 bases left between them. The CDR3 reads CASGPGAFSSYNEQFF. The CDR3 DNA reads as TGTGCCAGTGGCCCGGGGGCCTTTAGCTCCTACAATGAGCAGTTCTTC.

This clonotype was detected many times. The chain uses TRBV27 and TRBJ1-2, with D maybe TRBD1 (5 bases). The V gene's germline CDR1 is MNHEY and CDR2 SMNVEV (reference sequence). This CDR3 has 15 residues. The V gene lost 3 bases and the J gene lost 2 bases, with 13 bases spanning the gap. CDR3 DNA sequence: TGTGCCAGCAGTTTGAAGCTGGGACCGAACTATGGCTACACCTTC. Translating gives CASSLKLGPNYGYTF.

CDR3 sequence: CASSSATFPYEQYF. CDR3 in DNA: TGCGCCAGCAGCTCGGCGACATTTCCTTACGAGCAGTACTTC. The gene calls are TRBV10-1 and TRBJ2-7; no reliable D call. The CDR3 contains 14 residues. The germline CDR1 and CDR2 sequences are WNHNN and SYGVQD (reference sequence). Trimming cost V 6 bases and J 4 bases, with 16 bases left between them.

The chain is built from TRBV7-2 and TRBJ2-7; D is perhaps TRBD2 (5 bases). CDR1 and CDR2 (germline): SGHTA, FQGNSA. Trimming took 2 bases from V and 2 from J, leaving 10 bases between them. This CDR3 region has 14 residues. The CDR3 bases are TGTGCCAGCAGCTTAAGGACTGTGACCTACGAGCAGTACTTC. This codes for CASSLRTVTYEQYF. Using reference TRBV7-2 and TRBJ2-7 for the parts outside the CDR3, the full variable domain is GAGVSQSPSNKVTEKGKDVELRCDPISGHTALYWYRQSLGQGLEFLIYFQGNSAPDKSGLPSDRFSAERTGGSVSTLTIQRTQQEDSAVYLCASSLRTVTYEQYFGPGTRLTVT.

The V and J genes are TRBV13 and TRBJ2-2, with 10 bases identical to TRBD2. In germline, CDR1 is PRHDT, CDR2 FYEKMQ (reference sequence). J lost 1 base, V lost 4 bases, and 3 bases had no gene match. The CDR3 spans 16 residues. The CDR3 loop reads CASSSRTSGNTGELFF. Written as DNA, the CDR3 is TGTGCCAGCAGCTCTAGGACTAGCGGGAACACCGGGGAGCTGTTTTTT.

This clonotype was counted between two and nine times. This sequence joins TRBV29-1 and TRBJ2-6; D not certain. Trimming shortened V by 4 bases and J by 0 bases, and 4 bases separated the two germline ends. Germline V CDR1 and CDR2: SQVTM, ANQGSEA. The CDR3 is made up of 13 amino acids. In DNA, the CDR3 is TGCAGCGTTGCCGTCTCTGGGGCCAACGTCCTGACTTTC. It codes for CSVAVSGANVLTF.

V usage is TRBV29-1 and J usage is TRBJ2-5, with D tentatively TRBD2 (5 bases). Per germline, CDR1 SQVTM and CDR2 ANQGSEA. V was clipped by 4 bases and J by 0 bases, with 9 bases between them. The CDR3 is 13 amino acids. CDR3 protein: CSVALTNQETQYF. As DNA, the CDR3 is TGCAGCGTTGCATTGACTAACCAAGAGACCCAGTACTTC.

This clonotype was recorded many times. The rearrangement uses TRBV29-1 and TRBJ2-1; TRBD2 matches 7 bases. The V segment lost 8 bases and the J segment 3 bases; nucleotides outside the gene matches: 10. This CDR3 contains 14 residues. The germline V gene has CDR1 SQVTM and CDR2 ANQGSEA. The CDR3 sequence: CSNSRGGGYNEQFF. DNA for the CDR3: TGCAGCAATTCCCGCGGGGGTGGCTACAATGAGCAGTTCTTC.

There are many counts of this clonotype. The chain is built from TRBV3-1 and TRBJ1-1; D possibly corresponds to TRBD1 (5 bases). The CDR3 spans 12 residues. V was trimmed by 0 bases and J by 10 bases, leaving 9 bases between them. Germline V CDR1 and CDR2: LGHDT, YNNKEL (reference sequence). The CDR3 sequence is CASSQDPGPAFF. The CDR3 DNA reads TGTGCCAGCAGCCAAGATCCGGGGCCAGCTTTCTTT.

The genes are TRBV6-5 and TRBJ1-2, with D possibly being TRBD1 (6 bases). Trimming took off 4 bases at V and 1 base at J, with 13 bases between the two ends. This CDR3 comprises 15 residues. CDR1 is MNHEY, CDR2 SVGAGI, per germline. CDR3 amino acids: CASSSLDRINYGYTF. CDR3 nucleotides: TGTGCCAGCAGTTCCCTCGACAGGATTAACTATGGCTACACCTTC.

There are a few counts of this clonotype. This chain connects TRBV4-1 to TRBJ1-5; D is ambiguous. The CDR3 extends over 15 amino acids. The ends were cut back, 0 bases at V and 3 bases at J, with 9 bases in the middle. Germline lookup yields CDR1 MGHRA and CDR2 YSYEKL. The CDR3 DNA is TGCGCCAGCAGCCAAGAGGCCGCATTCAATCAGCCCCAGCATTTT. Translated, it gives CASSQEAAFNQPQHF.

The table lists this clonotype with many counts. This chain uses TRBV14 with TRBJ2-1; no firm D call. With 4 bases removed from V and 16 bases from J, the gap between germline ends came to 20 bases. This CDR3 contains 13 residues. The V gene's germline CDR1 is SGHDN and CDR2 FVKESK. CDR3 residues: CASSPSGVGRQFF. DNA for the CDR3: TGTGCCAGCAGCCCGTCAGGAGTCGGGCGTCAATTCTTC.

This clonotype has just a few counts. The chain is built from TRBV6-2 or TRBV6-3 and TRBJ2-2, with D possibly being TRBD2 (6 bases). Trimming took off 6 bases at V and 2 bases at J, with 16 bases between the two ends. Germline lookup yields CDR1 MNHEY and CDR2 SVGEGT. The CDR3 consists of 16 residues. In DNA, the CDR3 is TGTGCCAGCAGCTTTTCCCGGGAGCGCAACACCGGGGAGCTGTTTTTT. It codes for CASSFSRERNTGELFF.

A few counts support this clonotype. The chain has TRBV7-9 and TRBJ2-7; D may be TRBD1 (6 bases). Trimming removed 4 bases from V and 6 bases from J, with 19 bases in between. The germline V gene has CDR1 SEHNR and CDR2 FQNEAQ (reference sequence). The CDR3 extends over 15 amino acids. This CDR3 reads CASSSREDRGPEQYF. CDR3 DNA: TGTGCCAGCAGCTCTCGAGAGGACAGAGGCCCCGAGCAGTACTTC.

The table lists this clonotype with a few counts. This sequence joins TRBV5-4 and TRBJ2-3, with TRBD2 matching 7 bases. There are 14 residues in the CDR3. Trimming at V came to 2 bases and at J to 6 bases, leaving 6 bases not matched to a gene. Germline lookup yields CDR1 SGHNT and CDR2 YYREEE (reference sequence). This CDR3 is CASSLVSGQDTQYF. CDR3 DNA sequence: TGTGCCAGCAGCTTAGTTAGCGGGCAGGATACGCAGTATTTT.

In its sample, this clonotype was seen a few times. This rearrangement joins TRBV20-1 to TRBJ2-3; tentative D call: TRBD2 (6 bases). Trimming left V 0 bases short and J 10 bases short, with 20 bases between. This CDR3 region has 15 residues. From germline, CDR1 is DFQATT and CDR2 SNEGSKA (reference sequence). This CDR3 is CSARDPLTSTSAQYF. The CDR3 coding sequence is TGCAGTGCTAGAGATCCCTTGACTAGTACCTCGGCGCAGTATTTT.